This T cell receptor beta chain comes out of a study of T-cell reconstitution after alpha-beta-depleted transplantation in children. Study-level points and caveats: Once a year had passed after transplant, T-cell counts and diversity came mostly from newly produced T cells. Several hundred expanded graft clones reportedly were the source of alpha-beta T cells about two months after transplant. Some patients showed high day-60 TCRbeta diversity, which derived from surviving recipient T cells and thymic progenitors.

The authors prepared the TCRbeta library with unique molecular identifiers. TCRdb reprocessed the PCR reads via MiXCR and lists one record per CDR3 protein. This sample has fewer than 550,000 distinct CDR3 sequences, with roughly an eighth found just once. Points on this clonotype: Antigen unknown. The germline gene is not matched at one end of the junction; a read error may be the cause.

The CDR3 spans 14 residues. The V gene is TRBV12-3 or TRBV12-4, the J gene TRBJ2-5; tentatively, D is TRBD1 (6 bases). The receptor comes from a female patient between 2 and 10 years old who had a stem cell transplant for aplastic anemia, so the T cells may come from the graft donor. Here the sequenced sample was PBMCs, mostly from graft donor cells, taken 180 days after TCRalphabeta/CD19-depleted stem cell transplant. The CDR3 spells CASSLRTVQGTQYF. The CDR3 coding sequence is TGTGCCAGCAGTTTAAGGACAGTCCAAGGGACCCAGTACTTC.